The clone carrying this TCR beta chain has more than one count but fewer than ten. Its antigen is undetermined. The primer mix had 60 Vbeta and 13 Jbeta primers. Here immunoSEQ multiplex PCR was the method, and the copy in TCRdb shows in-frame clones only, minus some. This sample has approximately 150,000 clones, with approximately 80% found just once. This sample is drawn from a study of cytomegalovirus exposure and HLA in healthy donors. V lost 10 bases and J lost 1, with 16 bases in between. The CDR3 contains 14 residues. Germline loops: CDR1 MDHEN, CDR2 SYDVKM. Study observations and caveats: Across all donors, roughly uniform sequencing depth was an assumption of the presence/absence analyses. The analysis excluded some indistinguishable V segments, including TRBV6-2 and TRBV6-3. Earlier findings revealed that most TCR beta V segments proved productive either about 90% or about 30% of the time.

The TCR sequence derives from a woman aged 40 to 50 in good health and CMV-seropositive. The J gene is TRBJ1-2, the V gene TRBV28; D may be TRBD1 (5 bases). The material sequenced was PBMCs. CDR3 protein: CATRAGENNYGYTF. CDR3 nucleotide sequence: TGTGCCACAAGGGCGGGGGAGAATAACTATGGCTACACCTTC.